The T cell receptor beta chain under discussion was sequenced for a study of siplizumab effects on memory and regulatory T cells (dated by TCRdb to the late 2010s). A note on the overall study: The study examined how the anti-CD2 antibody siplizumab affects alloreactive T-cell subsets in allogeneic mixed lymphocyte reactions built from human PBMCs.

With respect to this clone: Its antigen remains undetermined. Base quality data are lacking; no much larger clone is found one base away.

Receptor amplification or capture employed the immunoSEQ multiplex PCR assay. The deep sequencing platform assayed 90,000 to 100,000 TCR templates per sample. Genomic DNA extracted from sorted T cells was used for TCRbeta CDR3 sequencing. For the original study's pipeline: Clonal analysis of TCRbeta CDR3 data was done in the R programming language. Unstimulated samples were compared with post-reaction CFSE-low samples to define alloreactive CD4+ and CD8+ clones. Alloreactive CD4+ clones were assigned to regulatory or non-regulatory origin by matching sequences to sorted unstimulated Treg and non-Treg repertoires. Not all clones reach the TCRdb copy of this immuneACCESS table, which keeps in-frame sequences only. Checked studies attribute under half of the gap to unresolved V genes and leave the rest unexplained. D and trimming come from the DNA, and the V and J calls and clone size come from that table. This sample comprises some 120,000 clones, roughly 94% of them detected only once. The biggest ten clones account for approximately 1.8% of the sample.

Summary of the overall study and its limitations: Whether proliferating Tregs from siplizumab cultures actually had suppressive function was not functionally confirmed. Unstimulated naive T cells appeared to be more diverse than memory T cells, and naive cells seemed to make a substantial contribution to the alloresponse. The cumulative frequency of alloreactive sequences traceable to unstimulated CD4+ memory T cells was significantly reduced by siplizumab. Sequences below about 10^-5 frequency were poorly captured, so only a minor fraction of alloreactive clones could be mapped to unstimulated subsets. About 75-97% of proliferating CD4+ or CD8+ clones could not be given a naive or memory phenotype. Among mappable alloreactive CD4+ clones, an average Treg-derived fraction of over 60% was observed with siplizumab, compared with roughly 27% in control reactions.

Sorted unstimulated T cells and proliferating T cells recovered from mixed lymphocyte reactions were subjected to TCRbeta CDR3 sequencing. Fresh whole blood from roughly ten HLA-typed healthy donors was used to isolate PBMCs. Unstimulated CD4+ non-regulatory T cells were FACS-sorted to map the origin of alloreactive clones. The germline V gene supplies CDR1 SGHTA and CDR2 FQGTGA. The CDR3 starts with the cysteine, ends with the phenylalanine, and has 15 residues. Just the 45-base CDR3 DNA is kept, in frame starting at base 1. V loses 2 bases, J loses 4 bases, and the germline ends lie 13 bases apart.

Recombination linked TRBV7-3 to TRBJ2-3; the D gene is perhaps TRBD1, from 6 matching bases. This receptor was identified in a human donor in good health. The sequenced material came from non-Treg CD4+ T cells sorted from blood. The label giving this sample's cell subset or site can be read as: FACS-sorted unstimulated CD4+ non-regulatory T cells. The nucleotides read TGTGCCAGCAGCTTAGTGGGGGCAGGCGCAGATACGCAGTATTTT. This is translated as CASSLVGAGADTQYF. The full variable domain, completed from the reference TRBV7-3 and TRBJ2-3 proteins outside the CDR3, reads GAGVSQTPSNKVTEKGKYVELRCDPISGHTALYWYRQSLGQGPEFLIYFQGTGAADDSGLPNDRFFAVRPEGSVSTLKIQRTERGDSAVYLCASSLVGAGADTQYFGPGTRLTVL.